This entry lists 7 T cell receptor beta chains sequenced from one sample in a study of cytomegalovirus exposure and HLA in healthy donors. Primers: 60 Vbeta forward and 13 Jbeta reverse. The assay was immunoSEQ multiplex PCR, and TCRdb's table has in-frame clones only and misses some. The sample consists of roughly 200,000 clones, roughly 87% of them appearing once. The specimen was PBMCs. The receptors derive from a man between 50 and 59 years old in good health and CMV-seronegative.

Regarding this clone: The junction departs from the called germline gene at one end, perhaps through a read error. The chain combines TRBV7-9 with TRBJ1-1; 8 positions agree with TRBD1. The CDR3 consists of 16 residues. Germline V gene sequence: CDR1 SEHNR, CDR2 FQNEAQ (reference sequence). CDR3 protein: CSSSLVRGTGNTEAFF. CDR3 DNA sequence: TGTTCCAGCAGCTTAGTACGAGGGACAGGCAACACTGAAGCTTTCTTT.

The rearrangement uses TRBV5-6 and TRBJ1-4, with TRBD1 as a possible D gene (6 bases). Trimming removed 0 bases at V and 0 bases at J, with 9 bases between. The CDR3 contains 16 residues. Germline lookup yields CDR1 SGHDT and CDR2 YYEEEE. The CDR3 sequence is CASSLAGDTTNEKLFF. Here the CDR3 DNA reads TGTGCCAGCAGCTTGGCCGGGGACACAACTAATGAAAAACTGTTTTTT.

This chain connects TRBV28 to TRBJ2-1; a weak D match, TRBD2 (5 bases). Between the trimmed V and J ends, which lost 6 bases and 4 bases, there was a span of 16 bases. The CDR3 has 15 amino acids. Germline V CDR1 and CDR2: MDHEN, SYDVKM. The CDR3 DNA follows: TGTGCCAGCAGCCCCGGACGGGGAAGTTACAATGAGCAGTTCTTC. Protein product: CASSPGRGSYNEQFF.

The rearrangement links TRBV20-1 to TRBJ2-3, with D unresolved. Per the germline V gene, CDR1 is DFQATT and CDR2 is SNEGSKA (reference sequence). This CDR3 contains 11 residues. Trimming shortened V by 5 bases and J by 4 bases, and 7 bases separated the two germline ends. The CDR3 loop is CSASRADTQYF. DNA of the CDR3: TGCAGTGCTTCCCGTGCAGATACGCAGTATTTT.

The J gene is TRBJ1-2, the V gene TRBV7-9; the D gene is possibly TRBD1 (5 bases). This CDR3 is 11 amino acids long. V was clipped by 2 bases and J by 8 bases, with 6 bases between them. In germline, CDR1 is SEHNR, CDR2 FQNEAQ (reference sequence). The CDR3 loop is CASSLRGGYTF. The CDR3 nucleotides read TGTGCCAGCAGCTTAAGGGGAGGCTACACCTTC.

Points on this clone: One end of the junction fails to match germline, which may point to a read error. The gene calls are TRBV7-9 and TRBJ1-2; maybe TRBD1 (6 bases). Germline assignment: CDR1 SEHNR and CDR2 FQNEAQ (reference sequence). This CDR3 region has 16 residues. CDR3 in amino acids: CSSSPTRGGKEEGYTF. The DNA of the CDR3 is TGTTCCAGCAGCCCCACGAGAGGGGGAAAGGAGGAAGGCTACACCTTC.

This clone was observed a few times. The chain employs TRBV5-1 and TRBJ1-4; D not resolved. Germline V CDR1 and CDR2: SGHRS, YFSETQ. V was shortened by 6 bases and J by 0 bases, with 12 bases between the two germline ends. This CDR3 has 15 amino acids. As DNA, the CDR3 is TGCGCCAGCACCTTTATGTCGTCAACTAATGAAAAACTGTTTTTT. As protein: CASTFMSSTNEKLFF.